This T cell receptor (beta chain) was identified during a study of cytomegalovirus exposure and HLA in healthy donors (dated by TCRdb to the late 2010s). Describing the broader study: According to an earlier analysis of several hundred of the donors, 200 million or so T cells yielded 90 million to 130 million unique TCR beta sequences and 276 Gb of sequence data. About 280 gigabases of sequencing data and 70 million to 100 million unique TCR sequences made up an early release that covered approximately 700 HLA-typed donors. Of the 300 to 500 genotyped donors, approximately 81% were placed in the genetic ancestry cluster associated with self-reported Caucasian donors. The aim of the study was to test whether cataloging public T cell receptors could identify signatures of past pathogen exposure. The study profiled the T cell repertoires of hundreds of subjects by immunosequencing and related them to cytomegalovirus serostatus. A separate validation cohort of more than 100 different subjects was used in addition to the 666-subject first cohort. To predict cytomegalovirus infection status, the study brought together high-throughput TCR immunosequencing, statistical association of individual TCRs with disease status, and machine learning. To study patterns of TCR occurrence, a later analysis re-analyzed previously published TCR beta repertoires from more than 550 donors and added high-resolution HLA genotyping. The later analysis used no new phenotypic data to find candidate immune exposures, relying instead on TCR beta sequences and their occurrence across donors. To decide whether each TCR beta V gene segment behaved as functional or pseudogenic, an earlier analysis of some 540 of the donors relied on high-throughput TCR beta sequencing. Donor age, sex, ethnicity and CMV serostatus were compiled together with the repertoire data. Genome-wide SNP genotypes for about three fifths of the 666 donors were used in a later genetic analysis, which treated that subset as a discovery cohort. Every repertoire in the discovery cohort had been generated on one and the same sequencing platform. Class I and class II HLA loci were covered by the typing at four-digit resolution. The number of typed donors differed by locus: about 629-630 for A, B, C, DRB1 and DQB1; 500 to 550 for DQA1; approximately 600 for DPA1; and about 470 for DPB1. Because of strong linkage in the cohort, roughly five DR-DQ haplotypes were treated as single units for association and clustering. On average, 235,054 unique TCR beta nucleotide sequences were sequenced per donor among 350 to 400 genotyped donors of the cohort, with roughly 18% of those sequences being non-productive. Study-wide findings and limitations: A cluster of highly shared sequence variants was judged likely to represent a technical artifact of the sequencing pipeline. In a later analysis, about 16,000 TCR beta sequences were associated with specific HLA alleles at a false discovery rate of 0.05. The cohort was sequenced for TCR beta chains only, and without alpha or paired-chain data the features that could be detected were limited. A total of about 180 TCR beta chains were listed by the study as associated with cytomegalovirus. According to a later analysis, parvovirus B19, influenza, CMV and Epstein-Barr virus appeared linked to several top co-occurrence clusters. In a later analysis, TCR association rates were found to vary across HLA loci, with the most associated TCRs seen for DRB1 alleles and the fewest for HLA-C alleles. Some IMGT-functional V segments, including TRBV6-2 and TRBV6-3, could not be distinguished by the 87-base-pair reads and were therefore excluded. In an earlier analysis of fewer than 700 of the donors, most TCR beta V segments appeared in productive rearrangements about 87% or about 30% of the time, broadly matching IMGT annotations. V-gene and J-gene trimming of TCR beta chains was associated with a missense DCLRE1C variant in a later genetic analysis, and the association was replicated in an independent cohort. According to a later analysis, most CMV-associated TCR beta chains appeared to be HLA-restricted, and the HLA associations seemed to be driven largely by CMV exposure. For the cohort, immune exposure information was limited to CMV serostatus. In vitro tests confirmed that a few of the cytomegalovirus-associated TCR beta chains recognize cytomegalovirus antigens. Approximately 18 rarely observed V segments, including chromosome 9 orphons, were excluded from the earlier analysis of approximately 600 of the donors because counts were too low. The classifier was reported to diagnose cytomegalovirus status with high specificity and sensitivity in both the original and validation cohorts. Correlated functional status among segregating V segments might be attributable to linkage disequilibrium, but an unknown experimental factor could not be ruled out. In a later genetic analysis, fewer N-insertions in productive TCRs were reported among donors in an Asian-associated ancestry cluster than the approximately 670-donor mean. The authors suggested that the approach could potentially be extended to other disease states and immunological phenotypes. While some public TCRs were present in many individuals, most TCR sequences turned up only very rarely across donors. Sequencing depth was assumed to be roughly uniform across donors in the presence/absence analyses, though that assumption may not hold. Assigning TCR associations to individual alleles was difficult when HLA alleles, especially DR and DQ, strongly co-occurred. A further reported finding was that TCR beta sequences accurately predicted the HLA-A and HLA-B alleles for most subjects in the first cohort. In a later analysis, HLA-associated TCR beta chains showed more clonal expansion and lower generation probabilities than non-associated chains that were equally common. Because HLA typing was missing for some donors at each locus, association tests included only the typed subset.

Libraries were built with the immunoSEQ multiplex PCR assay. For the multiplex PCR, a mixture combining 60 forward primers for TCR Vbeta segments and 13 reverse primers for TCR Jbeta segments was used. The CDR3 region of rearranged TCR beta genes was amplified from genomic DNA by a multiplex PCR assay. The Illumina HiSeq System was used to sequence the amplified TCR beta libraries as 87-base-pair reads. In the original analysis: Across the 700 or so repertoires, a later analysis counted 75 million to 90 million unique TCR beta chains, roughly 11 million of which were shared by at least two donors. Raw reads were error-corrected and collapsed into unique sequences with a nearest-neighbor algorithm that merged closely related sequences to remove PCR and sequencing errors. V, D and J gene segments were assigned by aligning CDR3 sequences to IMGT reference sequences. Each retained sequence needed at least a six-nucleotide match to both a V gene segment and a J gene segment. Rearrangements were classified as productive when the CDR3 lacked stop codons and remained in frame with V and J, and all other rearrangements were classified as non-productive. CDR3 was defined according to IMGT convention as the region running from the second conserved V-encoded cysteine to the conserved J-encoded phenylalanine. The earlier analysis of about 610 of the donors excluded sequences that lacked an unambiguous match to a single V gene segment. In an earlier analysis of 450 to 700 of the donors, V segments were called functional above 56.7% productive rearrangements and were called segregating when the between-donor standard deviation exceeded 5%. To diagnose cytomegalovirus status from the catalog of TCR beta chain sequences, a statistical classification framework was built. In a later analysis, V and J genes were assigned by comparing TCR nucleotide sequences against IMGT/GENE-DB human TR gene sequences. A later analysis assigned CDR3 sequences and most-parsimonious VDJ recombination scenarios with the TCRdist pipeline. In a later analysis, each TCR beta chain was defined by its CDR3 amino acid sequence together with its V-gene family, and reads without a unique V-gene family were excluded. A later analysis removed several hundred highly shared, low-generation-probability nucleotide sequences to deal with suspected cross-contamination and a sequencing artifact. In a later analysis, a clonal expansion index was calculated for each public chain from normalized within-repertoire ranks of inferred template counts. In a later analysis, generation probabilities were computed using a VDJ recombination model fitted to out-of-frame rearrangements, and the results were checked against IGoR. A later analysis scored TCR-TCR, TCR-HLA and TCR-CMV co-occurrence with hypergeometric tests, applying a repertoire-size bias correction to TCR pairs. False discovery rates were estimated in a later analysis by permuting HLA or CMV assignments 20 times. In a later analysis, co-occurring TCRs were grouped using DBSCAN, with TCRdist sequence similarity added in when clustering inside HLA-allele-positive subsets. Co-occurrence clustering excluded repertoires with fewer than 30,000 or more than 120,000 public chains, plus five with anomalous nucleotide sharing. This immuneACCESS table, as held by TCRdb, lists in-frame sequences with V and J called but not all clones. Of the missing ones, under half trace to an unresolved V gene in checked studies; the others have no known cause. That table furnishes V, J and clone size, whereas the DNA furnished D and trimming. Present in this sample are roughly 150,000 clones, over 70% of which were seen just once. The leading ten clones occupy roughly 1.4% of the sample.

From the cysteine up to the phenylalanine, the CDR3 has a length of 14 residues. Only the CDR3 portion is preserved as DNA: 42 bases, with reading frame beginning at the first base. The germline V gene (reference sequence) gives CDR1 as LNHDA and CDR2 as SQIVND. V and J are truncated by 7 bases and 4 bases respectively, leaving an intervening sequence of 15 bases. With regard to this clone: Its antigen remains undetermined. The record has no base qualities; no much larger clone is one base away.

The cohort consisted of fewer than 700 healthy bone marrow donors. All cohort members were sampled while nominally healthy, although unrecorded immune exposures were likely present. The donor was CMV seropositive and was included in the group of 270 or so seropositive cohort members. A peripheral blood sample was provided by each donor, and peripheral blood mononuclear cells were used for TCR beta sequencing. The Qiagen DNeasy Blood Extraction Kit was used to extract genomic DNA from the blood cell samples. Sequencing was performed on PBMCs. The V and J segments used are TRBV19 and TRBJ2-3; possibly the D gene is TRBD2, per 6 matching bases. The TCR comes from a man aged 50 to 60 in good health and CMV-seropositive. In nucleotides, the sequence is TGTGCCAGTACTTCCCGGGGGTACGCAGATACGCAGTATTTT. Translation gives CASTSRGYADTQYF.